Each of the 19 T cell receptor beta chains below was sequenced from the same sample in a study of human thymus T cells. The protocol was immunoSEQ multiplex PCR, while the TCRdb copy is restricted to in-frame clones and leaves out a portion. The sample includes some 130,000 clones, around 95% seen only once; the top ten take around 0.025%. Corrective heart surgery yielded resections, and these provided the thymus tissue. Material for sequencing was thymus tissue. The receptors derive from a boy under three years old with a congenital heart defect but otherwise immunologically healthy.

The chain employs TRBV7-6 and TRBJ1-1; TRBD1 matches at 7 bases. CDR1 and CDR2 from the germline V gene are SGHVS and FNYEAQ. There are 15 residues in the CDR3. The trim removed 1 base at V and 3 bases at J, leaving 5 bases unmatched. CDR3 coding DNA: TGTGCCAGCAGCTTAGTTCCCCAGGGGGACACTGAAGCTTTCTTT. Translating it yields CASSLVPQGDTEAFF.

This clone has only a few counts. The chain carries TRBV27 and TRBJ1-5; a possible D gene is TRBD1 (5 bases). Looked up from germline, CDR1 is MNHEY and CDR2 is SMNVEV (reference sequence). The CDR3 sequence is 14 residues long. Trimming cost V 3 bases and J 7 bases, with 13 bases left between them. This CDR3 is CASSFGQGGQPQHF. The CDR3 DNA reads as TGTGCCAGCAGTTTCGGGCAGGGCGGGCAGCCCCAGCATTTT.

The chain employs TRBV19 and TRBJ1-1; 10 bases align to TRBD1. The CDR3 is 15 amino acids. Unmatched junction bases numbered 3, after V lost 1 base and J lost 4 bases. Germline V gene data show CDR1 as LNHDA and CDR2 as SQIVND (reference sequence). CDR3 sequence (DNA): TGTGCCAGTAGTATAGGGACAGGGGGGAGCACTGAAGCTTTCTTT. The encoded protein is CASSIGTGGSTEAFF. Full variable domain (remainder filled in from reference TRBV19 and TRBJ1-1): DGGITQSPKYLFRKEGQNVTLSCEQNLNHDAMYWYRQDPGQGLRLIYYSQIVNDFQKGDIAEGYSVSREKKESFPLTVTSAQKNPTAFYLCASSIGTGGSTEAFFGQGTRLTVV.

The rearrangement uses TRBV7-2 and TRBJ2-2, with D perhaps TRBD2 (6 bases). Trimming took 5 bases from V and 4 from J, leaving 20 bases between them. In germline, CDR1 is SGHTA, CDR2 FQGNSA. This CDR3 is built from 17 residues. The CDR3 reads CASSLYDDGGPTGELFF. The CDR3 nucleotides are TGTGCCAGCAGCCTCTACGATGACGGGGGACCCACCGGGGAGCTGTTTTTT. Full variable domain (rest looked up from reference TRBV7-2 and TRBJ2-2): GAGVSQSPSNKVTEKGKDVELRCDPISGHTALYWYRQSLGQGLEFLIYFQGNSAPDKSGLPSDRFSAERTGGSVSTLTIQRTQQEDSAVYLCASSLYDDGGPTGELFFGEGSRLTVL.

Comment on this clone: The CDR3 does not close with the conserved phenylalanine or tryptophan, likely indicating a read error. The DNA is omitted, as the CDR3 cannot be located on it reliably, and the CDR3 follows TCRdb's listing. The V gene is TRBV20-1, the J gene TRBJ1-1; TRBD1 reflects the table's D call only, with no check against the DNA. Germline V gene sequence: CDR1 DFQATT, CDR2 SNEGSKA (reference sequence). The CDR3 region is 10 residues in length, termini included. CDR3 sequence: CSDKRMTGGI.

The genes are TRBV6-5 and TRBJ1-3; no clear D. Trimming removed 6 bases at V and 13 bases at J, with 16 bases between. Germline V gene sequence: CDR1 MNHEY, CDR2 SVGAGI. The CDR3 runs 12 residues. CDR3 sequence: CASRKIGGLIYF. The CDR3 DNA follows: TGTGCCAGCAGGAAAATTGGCGGGCTTATATATTTT.

This chain links TRBV7-3 with TRBJ2-6, with 7 bases fitting TRBD2. Germline trimming cut 3 bases from V and 1 base from J; bases unmatched to any gene: 9. The V gene's germline CDR1 is SGHTA and CDR2 FQGTGA. The CDR3 covers 18 residues. The CDR3 region is CASSLAIPGGSGANVLTF. CDR3 coding DNA: TGTGCCAGCAGCTTGGCCATCCCGGGGGGTTCTGGGGCCAACGTCCTGACTTTC. The full variable domain, its missing parts supplied by reference TRBV7-3 and TRBJ2-6, is GAGVSQTPSNKVTEKGKYVELRCDPISGHTALYWYRQSLGQGPEFLIYFQGTGAADDSGLPNDRFFAVRPEGSVSTLKIQRTERGDSAVYLCASSLAIPGGSGANVLTFGAGSRLTVL.

CDR3: CASSEPLDTQYF. CDR3 sequence (DNA): TGTGCCAGCAGTGAGCCCCTGGATACGCAGTATTTT. The chain has TRBV2 and TRBJ2-3; D uncertain. Between the trimmed V and J ends, which lost 3 bases and 6 bases, there was a span of 7 bases. The CDR3 length is 12 residues. CDR1 and CDR2 (germline): SNHLY, FYNNEI.

The chain employs TRBV10-3 and TRBJ2-1, with TRBD1 as a possible D gene (6 bases). This CDR3 contains 12 residues. Germline CDR1 ENHRY, CDR2 SYGVKD. V lost 8 bases and J 3 bases, leaving 8 bases between the germline ends. The CDR3 bases are TGTGCCATCGGGGACAACTACAATGAGCAGTTCTTC. Protein: CAIGDNYNEQFF.

This chain joins TRBV19 and TRBJ2-5, with 8 positions matching TRBD1. Germline CDR1 reads LNHDA; CDR2 reads SQIVND (reference sequence). CDR3 length equals 14 residues. V gave up 6 bases and J gave up 3 bases; unmatched junction bases: 6. The CDR3 region has the DNA TGTGCCAGTAGGGACCAGACAGGGGAAGAGACCCAGTACTTC. Protein: CASRDQTGEETQYF.

V is TRBV6-6 and J is TRBJ2-1; 9 bases map to TRBD1. CDR1 and CDR2 (germline): MNHNY, SVGAGI (reference sequence). J gave up 7 bases and V 7 bases, and 14 bases lay outside the gene matches. The CDR3 sequence is 16 residues long. CDR3 sequence reads: CASTHGGQGIRNEQFF. The DNA of the CDR3 is TGTGCCAGCACCCATGGGGGACAGGGCATCCGGAATGAGCAGTTCTTC.

The CDR3 reads CASSLLGDTQYF. In nucleotides, the CDR3 is TGTGCCAGCAGCTTACTAGGGGATACGCAGTATTTT. V gene TRBV7-9 combines with J gene TRBJ2-3; D gene unclear. V was pared by 2 bases and J by 6 bases, with 6 bases between. CDR1 is SEHNR, CDR2 FQNEAQ, per germline (reference sequence). The CDR3 spans 12 residues.

This sequence joins TRBV2 and TRBJ2-7; 13 bases agree with TRBD2. The CDR3 has 17 residues. Germline loops: CDR1 SNHLY, CDR2 FYNNEI. Trimming cost V 4 bases and J 4 bases; bases outside gene matches: 10. CDR3 sequence: CASSGYSGTSGAYEQYF. CDR3 coding DNA: TGTGCCAGCAGTGGTTACTCGGGGACTAGCGGGGCTTACGAGCAGTACTTC.

This clone was recorded once. The chain has TRBV14 and TRBJ1-2; a possible D gene is TRBD1 (6 bases). Trimming left V 4 bases short and J 4 bases short, with 10 bases between. Germline lookup yields CDR1 SGHDN and CDR2 FVKESK. This CDR3 region has 13 residues. The CDR3 region has the DNA TGTGCCAGCAGCCTATGGACAGCCTATGGCTACACCTTC. Its translation: CASSLWTAYGYTF.

This chain connects TRBV9 to TRBJ1-2; 7 nucleotides line up with TRBD1. The trim removed 1 base at V and 6 bases at J, leaving 6 bases unmatched. The germline CDR1 and CDR2 sequences are SGDLS and YYNGEE. This CDR3 has 14 residues. The CDR3 here is CASSVRPGGNGYTF. CDR3 DNA sequence: TGTGCCAGCAGCGTACGACCAGGGGGTAATGGCTACACCTTC.

The CDR3 sequence: CASSTQGRLDPWETQYF. CDR3 sequence (DNA): TGTGCCAGCAGCACACAGGGCCGCCTGGATCCCTGGGAGACCCAGTACTTC. The chain recombines TRBV28 with TRBJ2-5; a possible D gene is TRBD1 (6 bases). This CDR3 spans 17 amino acids. From germline, CDR1 is MDHEN and CDR2 SYDVKM. The V and J ends lost 6 bases and 5 bases respectively, with 25 bases between them.

Here the CDR3 reads CASSLAMGLNSPLHF. CDR3 in DNA: TGTGCCAGCAGCTTAGCGATGGGGCTCAATTCACCCCTCCACTTT. The rearrangement links TRBV11-3 to TRBJ1-6; the D gene is possibly TRBD1 (5 bases). Germline lookup yields CDR1 SGHNT and CDR2 YENEEA. CDR3 length: 15 residues. The V and J ends lost 1 base and 7 bases respectively, with 11 bases between them.

This clone has a single count. J is TRBJ2-3 and V is TRBV4-2; TRBD2 agrees at 10 bases. V shed 0 bases and J 5 bases; nucleotides not matched to a gene: 11. The germline CDR1 and CDR2 sequences are LGHNA and YNFKEQ. The CDR3 extends over 18 amino acids. CDR3 loop: CASSQESLPAGGQDTQYF. Here the CDR3 DNA reads TGTGCCAGCAGCCAAGAGTCCCTCCCAGCGGGGGGGCAAGATACGCAGTATTTT.

In its sample, this clone was seen once. The chain is built from TRBV9 and TRBJ2-6; D gene unclear. The germline V gene encodes CDR1 SGDLS and CDR2 YYNGEE. Trimming removed 0 bases from V and 0 bases from J, with 16 bases in between. This CDR3 contains 19 residues. CDR3 in amino acids: CASSVGIDLLRSGANVLTF. CDR3 bases: TGTGCCAGCAGCGTAGGTATCGACCTGTTACGCTCTGGGGCCAACGTCCTGACTTTC.